This record looks at one TCR beta chain sequence and its context. Its antigen is not identified. This record belongs to a study of T cell responses to AZD1222 COVID-19 vaccine. At the level of the study: Second-dose schedules of about 4 or about 12 weeks were combined.

The CDR3 has 15 amino acids. The trim removed 3 bases at V and 2 bases at J, leaving 5 bases unmatched. The germline V gene has CDR1 PRHDT and CDR2 FYEKMQ (reference sequence). Profiled with immunoSEQ multiplex PCR; TCRdb holds only in-frame clones, not every one. This sample has around 78,000 clones, with around 90% found just once. General observations from the study: Only a handful of AZD1222 recipients tested seropositive at baseline. Spike as a whole was targeted by vaccine-associated CD4 TCRs, dominant at 160-218 and 743-854.

The chain carries TRBV13 and TRBJ2-3; 7 bases are shared with TRBD2. The clonotype was recovered from an adult in good health. This specimen was peripheral blood, taken on day 0 of AZD1222 vaccination. CDR3 sequence reads: CASSLSERDTDTQYF. CDR3 coding DNA: TGTGCCAGCAGCTTGTCGGAGCGGGACACAGATACGCAGTATTTT.